These T cell receptor beta chains were read from a single sample in a study of identical twins. TCRdb redid the calling of the 5' RACE reads with MiXCR, one entry per CDR3 protein. In the table there are fewer than 250,000 distinct CDR3 sequences, approximately 6.8% of which are singletons. Separately, the same data were catalogued under a study of yellow fever vaccine responses in identical twins.

The sequenced material came from CD8+ T cells sorted from blood. Receptors originate from a woman aged 18-29 years in good health. CDR3s include the opening cysteine and the closing phenylalanine or tryptophan. A D gene is named only where the DNA matches it firmly. Clone size appears in some rows only: once, few, many, or a class for an expanded clone.

cdr3_aa cdr3_nt j_call v_call d_call clone_size
CSAEPGAGPNTEAFF TGCAGCGCGGAACCCGGGGCAGGGCCGAACACTGAAGCTTTCTTT TRBJ1-1 TRBV29-1 - many
CASSPLREPYEQYF TGTGCCAGCAGCCCCCTGAGGGAACCCTACGAGCAGTACTTC TRBJ2-7 TRBV3-1 - many
CASSGRGVNTEAFF TGTGCCAGCAGTGGCCGCGGGGTCAACACTGAAGCTTTCTTT TRBJ1-1 TRBV6-1 - -
CASSYRDKHNEQFF TGTGCCAGCAGCTACCGGGACAAACACAATGAGCAGTTCTTC TRBJ2-1 TRBV5-6 - -
CASSLMVNTEAFF TGTGCCAGCAGTTTGATGGTTAACACTGAAGCTTTCTTT TRBJ1-1 TRBV27 - many
CASGLVIWQGAIDTQYF TGTGCTAGTGGTTTGGTAATTTGGCAGGGGGCAATAGATACGCAGTATTTT TRBJ2-3 TRBV12-5 TRBD1 -
CASSLAPSGNEQFF TGTGCCAGCAGCTTAGCCCCGTCGGGCAATGAGCAGTTCTTC TRBJ2-1 TRBV11-2 - -
CASSPVGLYGYTF TGTGCCAGCAGTCCGGTCGGCCTCTATGGCTACACCTTC TRBJ1-2 TRBV27 - -
CSVEEEEETQYF TGCAGCGTTGAAGAGGAGGAGGAGACCCAGTACTTC TRBJ2-5 TRBV29-1 - -
CATGDHNEQFF TGTGCCACCGGAGACCACAATGAGCAGTTCTTC TRBJ2-1 TRBV15 - few
CASGGGNSPLHF TGTGCCTCCGGGGGGGGGAATTCACCCCTCCACTTT TRBJ1-6 TRBV7-9 - few
CASSLDADYYGEQYF TGTGCCAGCAGCTTGGATGCCGACTATTATGGCGAGCAGTACTTC TRBJ2-7 TRBV5-6 - few
CASSSHSGGPTGANVLTF TGTGCCAGCAGTTCCCATTCGGGAGGGCCAACTGGGGCCAACGTCCTGACTTTC TRBJ2-6 TRBV12-3/TRBV12-4 TRBD2 few